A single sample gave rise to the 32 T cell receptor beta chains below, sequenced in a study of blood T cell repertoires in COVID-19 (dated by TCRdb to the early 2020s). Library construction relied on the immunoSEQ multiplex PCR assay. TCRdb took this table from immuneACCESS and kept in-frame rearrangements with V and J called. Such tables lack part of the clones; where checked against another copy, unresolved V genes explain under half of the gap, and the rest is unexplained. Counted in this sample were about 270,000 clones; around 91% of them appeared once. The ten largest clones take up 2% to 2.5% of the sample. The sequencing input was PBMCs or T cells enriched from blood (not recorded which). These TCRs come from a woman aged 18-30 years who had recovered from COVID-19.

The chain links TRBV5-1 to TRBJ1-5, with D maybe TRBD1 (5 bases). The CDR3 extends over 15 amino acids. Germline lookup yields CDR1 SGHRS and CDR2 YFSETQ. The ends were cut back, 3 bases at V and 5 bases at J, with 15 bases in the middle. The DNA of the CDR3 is TGCGCCAGCAGCTGGGGTGCAGGAGGGGATCAGCCCCAGCATTTT. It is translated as CASSWGAGGDQPQHF.

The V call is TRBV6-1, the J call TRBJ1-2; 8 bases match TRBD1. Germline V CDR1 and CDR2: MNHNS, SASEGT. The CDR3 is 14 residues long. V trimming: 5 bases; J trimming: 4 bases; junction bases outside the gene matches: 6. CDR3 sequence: CASSLDRGGYGYTF. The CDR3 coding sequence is TGTGCCAGCAGTTTAGACAGGGGAGGCTATGGCTACACCTTC.

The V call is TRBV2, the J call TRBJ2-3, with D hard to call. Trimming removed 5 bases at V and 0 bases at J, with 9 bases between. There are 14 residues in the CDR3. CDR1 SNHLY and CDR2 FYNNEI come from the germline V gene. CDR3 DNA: TGTGCCAGCAGTTTTAAACTTAGCACAGATACGCAGTATTTT. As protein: CASSFKLSTDTQYF.

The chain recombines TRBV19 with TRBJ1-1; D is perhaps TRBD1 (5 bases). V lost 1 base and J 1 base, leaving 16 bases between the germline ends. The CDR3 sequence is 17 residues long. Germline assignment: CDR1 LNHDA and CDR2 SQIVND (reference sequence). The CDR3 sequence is CASSIVLLDTPNTEAFF. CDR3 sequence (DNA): TGTGCCAGTAGTATAGTTCTCCTGGACACCCCGAACACTGAAGCTTTCTTT.

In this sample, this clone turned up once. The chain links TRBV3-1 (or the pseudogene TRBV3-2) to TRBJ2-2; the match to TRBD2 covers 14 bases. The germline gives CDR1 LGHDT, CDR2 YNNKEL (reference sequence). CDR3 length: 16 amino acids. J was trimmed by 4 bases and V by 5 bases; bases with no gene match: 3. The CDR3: CASSLTSGGGTGELFF. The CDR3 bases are TGTGCCAGCAGCTTGACTAGCGGGGGGGGCACCGGGGAGCTGTTTTTT.

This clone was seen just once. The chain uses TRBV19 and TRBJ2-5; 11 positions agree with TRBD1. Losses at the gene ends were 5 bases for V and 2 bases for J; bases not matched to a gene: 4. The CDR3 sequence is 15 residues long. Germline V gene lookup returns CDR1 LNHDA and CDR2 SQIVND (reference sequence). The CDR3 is CASSFRDRGQETQYF. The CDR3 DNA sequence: TGTGCCAGTAGTTTCCGGGACAGGGGGCAAGAGACCCAGTACTTC.

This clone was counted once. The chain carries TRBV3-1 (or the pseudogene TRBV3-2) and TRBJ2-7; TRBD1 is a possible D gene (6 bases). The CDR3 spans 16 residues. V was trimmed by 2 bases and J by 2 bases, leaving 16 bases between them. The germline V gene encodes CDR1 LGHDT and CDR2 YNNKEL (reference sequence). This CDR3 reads CASSQNPRGPTYEQYF. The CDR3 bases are TGTGCCAGCAGCCAAAACCCCAGGGGCCCCACCTACGAGCAGTACTTC.

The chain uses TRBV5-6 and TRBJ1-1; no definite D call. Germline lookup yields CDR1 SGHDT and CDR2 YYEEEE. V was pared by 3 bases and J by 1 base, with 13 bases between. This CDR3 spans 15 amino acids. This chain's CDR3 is CASSSPDGRNTEAFF. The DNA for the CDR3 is TGTGCCAGCAGCTCCCCCGATGGGCGGAACACTGAAGCTTTCTTT.

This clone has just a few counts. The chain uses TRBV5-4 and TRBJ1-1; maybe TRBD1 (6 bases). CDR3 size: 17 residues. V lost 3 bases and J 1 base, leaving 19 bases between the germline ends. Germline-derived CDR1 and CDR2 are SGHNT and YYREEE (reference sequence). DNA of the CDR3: TGTGCCAGCAGCTCTACGGACAGTCGGGTAAAGAACACTGAAGCTTTCTTT. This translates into CASSSTDSRVKNTEAFF.

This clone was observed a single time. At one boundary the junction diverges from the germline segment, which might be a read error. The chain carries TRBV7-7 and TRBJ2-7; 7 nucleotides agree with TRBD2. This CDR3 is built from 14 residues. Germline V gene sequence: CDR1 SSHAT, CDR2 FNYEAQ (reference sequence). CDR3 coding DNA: TGTGCTAGCAGCCAAGGGCCGGGGGGTTACGAGCAGTACTTC. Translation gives CASSQGPGGYEQYF.

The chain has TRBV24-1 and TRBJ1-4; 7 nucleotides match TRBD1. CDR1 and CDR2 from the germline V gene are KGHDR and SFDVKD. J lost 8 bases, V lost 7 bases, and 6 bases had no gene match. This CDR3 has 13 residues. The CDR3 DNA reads TGTGCCACCAGGGACAGGAACTCGGAAAAACTGTTTTTT. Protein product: CATRDRNSEKLFF.

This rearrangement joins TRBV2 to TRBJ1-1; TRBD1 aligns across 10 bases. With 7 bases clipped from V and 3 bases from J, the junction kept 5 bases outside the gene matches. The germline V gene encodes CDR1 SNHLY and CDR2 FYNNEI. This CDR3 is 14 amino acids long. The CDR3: CASTEDRGYTEAFF. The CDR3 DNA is TGTGCCAGCACCGAGGACAGGGGGTACACTGAAGCTTTCTTT. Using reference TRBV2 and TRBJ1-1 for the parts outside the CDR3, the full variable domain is EPEVTQTPSHQVTQMGQEVILRCVPISNHLYFYWYRQILGQKVEFLVSFYNNEISEKSEIFDDQFSVERPDGSNFTLKIRSTKLEDSAMYFCASTEDRGYTEAFFGQGTRLTVV.

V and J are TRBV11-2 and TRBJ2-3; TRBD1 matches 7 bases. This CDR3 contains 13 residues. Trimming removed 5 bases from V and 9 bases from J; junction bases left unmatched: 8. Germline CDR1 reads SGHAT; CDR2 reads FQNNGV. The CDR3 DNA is TGTGCCAGCAGCATACAGGGGCCGACGACGCAGTATTTT. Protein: CASSIQGPTTQYF.

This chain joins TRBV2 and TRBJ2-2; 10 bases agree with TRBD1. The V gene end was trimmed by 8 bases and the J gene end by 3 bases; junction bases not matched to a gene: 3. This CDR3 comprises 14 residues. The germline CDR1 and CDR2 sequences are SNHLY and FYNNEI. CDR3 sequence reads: CASAGTGDTGELFF. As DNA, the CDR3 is TGTGCCAGCGCCGGGACAGGGGACACCGGGGAGCTGTTTTTT. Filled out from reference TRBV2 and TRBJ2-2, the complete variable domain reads EPEVTQTPSHQVTQMGQEVILRCVPISNHLYFYWYRQILGQKVEFLVSFYNNEISEKSEIFDDQFSVERPDGSNFTLKIRSTKLEDSAMYFCASAGTGDTGELFFGEGSRLTVL.

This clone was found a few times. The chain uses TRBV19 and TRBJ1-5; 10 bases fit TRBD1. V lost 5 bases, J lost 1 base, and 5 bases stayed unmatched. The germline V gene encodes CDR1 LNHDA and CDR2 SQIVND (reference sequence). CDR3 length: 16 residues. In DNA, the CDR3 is TGTGCCAGTAGTGGAGGACAGGGGGAGAGCAATCAGCCCCAGCATTTT. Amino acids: CASSGGQGESNQPQHF.

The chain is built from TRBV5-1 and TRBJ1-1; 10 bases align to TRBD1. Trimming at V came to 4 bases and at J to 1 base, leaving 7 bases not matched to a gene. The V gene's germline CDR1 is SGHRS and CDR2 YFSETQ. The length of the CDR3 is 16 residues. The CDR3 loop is CASSPPRTGGNTEAFF. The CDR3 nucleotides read TGCGCCAGCAGCCCCCCCCGGACAGGGGGGAACACTGAAGCTTTCTTT. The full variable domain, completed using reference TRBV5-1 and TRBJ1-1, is KAGVTQTPRYLIKTRGQQVTLSCSPISGHRSVSWYQQTPGQGLQFLFEYFSETQRNKGNFPGRFSGRQFSNSRSEMNVSTLELGDSALYLCASSPPRTGGNTEAFFGQGTRLTVV.

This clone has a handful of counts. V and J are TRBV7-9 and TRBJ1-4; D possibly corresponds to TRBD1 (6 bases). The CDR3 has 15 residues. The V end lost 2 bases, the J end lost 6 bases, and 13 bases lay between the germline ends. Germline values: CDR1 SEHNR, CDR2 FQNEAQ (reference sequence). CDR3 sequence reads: CASSLSGHVYEKLFF. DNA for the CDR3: TGTGCCAGCAGCTTATCGGGACATGTCTATGAAAAACTGTTTTTT. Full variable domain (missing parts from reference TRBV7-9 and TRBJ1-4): DTGVSQNPRHKITKRGQNVTFRCDPISEHNRLYWYRQTLGQGPEFLTYFQNEAQLEKSRLLSDRFSAERPKGSFSTLEIQRTEQGDSAMYLCASSLSGHVYEKLFFGSGTQLSVL.

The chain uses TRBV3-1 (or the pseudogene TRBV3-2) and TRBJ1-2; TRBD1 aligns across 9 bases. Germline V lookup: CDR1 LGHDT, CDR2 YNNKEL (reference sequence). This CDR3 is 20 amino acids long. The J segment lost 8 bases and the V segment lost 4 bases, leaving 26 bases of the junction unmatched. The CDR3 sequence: CASSPSSITGGGGPGRGYTF. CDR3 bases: TGTGCCAGCAGCCCCTCTTCTATTACAGGGGGCGGCGGTCCCGGCCGGGGCTACACCTTC.

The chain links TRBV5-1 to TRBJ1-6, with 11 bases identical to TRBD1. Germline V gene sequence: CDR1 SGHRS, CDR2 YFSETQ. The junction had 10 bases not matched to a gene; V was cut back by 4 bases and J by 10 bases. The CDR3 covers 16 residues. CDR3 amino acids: CASSRNGDRGGSPLHF. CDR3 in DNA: TGCGCCAGCAGCCGAAATGGGGACAGGGGGGGATCACCCCTCCACTTT.

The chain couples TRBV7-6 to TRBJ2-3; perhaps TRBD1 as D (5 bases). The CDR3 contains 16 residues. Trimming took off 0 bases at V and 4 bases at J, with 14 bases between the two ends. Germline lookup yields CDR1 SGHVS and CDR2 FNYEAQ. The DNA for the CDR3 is TGTGCCAGCAGCTTAGCACCCGACAGAGTATCAGATACGCAGTATTTT. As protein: CASSLAPDRVSDTQYF.

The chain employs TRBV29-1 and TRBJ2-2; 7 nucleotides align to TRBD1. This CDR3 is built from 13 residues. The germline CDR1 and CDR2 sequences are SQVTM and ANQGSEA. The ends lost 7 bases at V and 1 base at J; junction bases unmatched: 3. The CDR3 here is CSGTGENTGELFF. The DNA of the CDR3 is TGCAGCGGGACAGGCGAGAACACCGGGGAGCTGTTTTTT.

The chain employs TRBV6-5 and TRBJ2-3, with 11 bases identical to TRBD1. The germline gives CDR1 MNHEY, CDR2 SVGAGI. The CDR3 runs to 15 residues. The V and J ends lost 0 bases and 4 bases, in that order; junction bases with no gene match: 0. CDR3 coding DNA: TGTGCCAGCAGTTACTCGGGACAGGGGGCAGATACGCAGTATTTT. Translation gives CASSYSGQGADTQYF.

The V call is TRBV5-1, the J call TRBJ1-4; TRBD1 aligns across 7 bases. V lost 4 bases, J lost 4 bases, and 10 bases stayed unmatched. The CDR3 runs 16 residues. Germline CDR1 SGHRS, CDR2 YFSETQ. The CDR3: CASSTAGQNRNEKLFF. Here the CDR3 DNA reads TGCGCCAGCAGCACGGCGGGACAGAACCGTAATGAAAAACTGTTTTTT.

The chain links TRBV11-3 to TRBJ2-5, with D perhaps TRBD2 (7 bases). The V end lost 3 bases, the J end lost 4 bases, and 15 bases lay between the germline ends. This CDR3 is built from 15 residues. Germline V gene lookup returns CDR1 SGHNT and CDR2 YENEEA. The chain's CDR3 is CASSFGGGGGETQYF. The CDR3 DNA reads TGTGCCAGCAGCTTCGGGGGCGGGGGAGGAGAGACCCAGTACTTC.

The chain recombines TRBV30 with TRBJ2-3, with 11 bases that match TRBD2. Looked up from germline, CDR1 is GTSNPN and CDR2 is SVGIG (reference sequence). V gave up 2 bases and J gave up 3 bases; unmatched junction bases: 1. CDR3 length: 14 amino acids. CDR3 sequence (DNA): TGTGCCTGGAGTCGACTAGCGGGGACAGATACGCAGTATTTT. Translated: CAWSRLAGTDTQYF.

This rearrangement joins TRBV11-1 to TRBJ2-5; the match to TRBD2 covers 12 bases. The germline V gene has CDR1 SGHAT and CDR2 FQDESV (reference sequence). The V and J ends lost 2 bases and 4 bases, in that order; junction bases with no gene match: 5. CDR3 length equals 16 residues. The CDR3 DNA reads TGTGCCAGCAGCTTAAGGCTAGCGGGGGGGTTAGAGACCCAGTACTTC. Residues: CASSLRLAGGLETQYF. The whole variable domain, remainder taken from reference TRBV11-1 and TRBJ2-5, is EAEVAQSPRYKITEKSQAVAFWCDPISGHATLYWYRQILGQGPELLVQFQDESVVDDSQLPKDRFSAERLKGVDSTLKIQPAELGDSAMYLCASSLRLAGGLETQYFGPGTRLLVL.

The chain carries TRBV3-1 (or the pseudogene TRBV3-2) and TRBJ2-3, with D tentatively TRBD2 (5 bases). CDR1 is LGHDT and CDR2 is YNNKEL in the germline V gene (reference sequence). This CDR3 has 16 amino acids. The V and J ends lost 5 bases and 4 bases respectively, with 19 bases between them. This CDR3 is CASSTQPGLQSDTQYF. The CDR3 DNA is TGTGCCAGCAGCACGCAACCGGGATTGCAATCAGATACGCAGTATTTT.

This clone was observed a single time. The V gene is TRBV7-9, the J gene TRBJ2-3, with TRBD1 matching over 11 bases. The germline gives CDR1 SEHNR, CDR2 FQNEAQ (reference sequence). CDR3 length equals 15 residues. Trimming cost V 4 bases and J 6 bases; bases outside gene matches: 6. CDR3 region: CASSSGTGGGDTQYF. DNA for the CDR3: TGTGCCAGCAGCTCCGGGACAGGGGGAGGCGATACGCAGTATTTT.

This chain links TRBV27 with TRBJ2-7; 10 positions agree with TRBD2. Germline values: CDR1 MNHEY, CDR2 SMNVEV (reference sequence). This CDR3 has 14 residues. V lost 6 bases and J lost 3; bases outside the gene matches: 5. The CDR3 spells CASSRLAGDYEQYF. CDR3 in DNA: TGTGCCAGCAGCAGACTAGCGGGCGACTACGAGCAGTACTTC.

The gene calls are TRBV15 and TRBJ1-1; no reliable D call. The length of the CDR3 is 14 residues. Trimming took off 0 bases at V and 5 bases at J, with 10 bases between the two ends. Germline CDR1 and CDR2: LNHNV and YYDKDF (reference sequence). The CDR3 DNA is TGTGCCACCAGCAGAGATGCGGGTTCGACTGAAGCTTTCTTT. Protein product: CATSRDAGSTEAFF.

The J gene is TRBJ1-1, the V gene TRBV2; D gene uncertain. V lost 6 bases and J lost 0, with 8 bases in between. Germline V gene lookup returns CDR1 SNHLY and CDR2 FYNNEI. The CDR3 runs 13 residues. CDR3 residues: CASRREVNTEAFF. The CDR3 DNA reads TGTGCCAGCAGGAGGGAGGTGAACACTGAAGCTTTCTTT.

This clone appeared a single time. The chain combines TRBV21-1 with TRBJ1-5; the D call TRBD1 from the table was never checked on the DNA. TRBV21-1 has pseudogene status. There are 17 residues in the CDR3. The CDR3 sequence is CASRETRTDYSNQPQHF. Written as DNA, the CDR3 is TGTGCCAGCAGAGAAACCAGGACAGACTATAGCAATCAGCCCCAGCATTTT.